This paragraph reports one TCR beta chain. Its antigen remains unknown. These data come from a study of cytotoxic CD8 clonotypes in ibrutinib-treated CLL. The overall study: Within the patient group, about ten were relapsed/refractory and 15 treatment-naive, and 17 were IGHV unmutated.

Assay: immunoSEQ multiplex PCR; the TCRdb copy retains only in-frame clones and omits some. The data contain 330,000 or so clones, around 66% of them singletons. Whole-study results and caveats: Baseline levels were approached again at progression, after clonality had risen at ibrutinib response. Shared public clonotypes were rare, and on treatment they either got smaller or stayed the same.

The clonotype comes from a human donor with chronic lymphocytic leukemia. The sample consisted of PBMCs, taken after 36 months of ibrutinib treatment.

The DNA for the CDR3 is TGCGCCAGCAGCCGAGCCGGGACAGGGGCCCGGGAGCAGTACTTC. It translates to CASSRAGTGAREQYF. The chain is built from TRBV4-1 and TRBJ2-7; 10 nucleotides match TRBD1. Germline V gene lookup returns CDR1 MGHRA and CDR2 YSYEKL. The CDR3 sequence is 15 residues long. The junction had 10 bases not matched to a gene; V was cut back by 4 bases and J by 7 bases.